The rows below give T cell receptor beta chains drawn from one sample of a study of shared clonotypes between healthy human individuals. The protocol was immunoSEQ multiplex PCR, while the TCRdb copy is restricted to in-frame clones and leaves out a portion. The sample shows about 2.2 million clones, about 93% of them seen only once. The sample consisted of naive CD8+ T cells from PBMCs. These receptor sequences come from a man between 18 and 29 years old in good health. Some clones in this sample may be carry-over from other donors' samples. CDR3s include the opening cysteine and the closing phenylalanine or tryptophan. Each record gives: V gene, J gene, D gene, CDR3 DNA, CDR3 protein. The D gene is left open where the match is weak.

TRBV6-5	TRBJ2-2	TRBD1	TGTGCCAGCAGTTATCAGGACAGGCCTAACACCGGGGAGCTGTTTTTT	CASSYQDRPNTGELFF
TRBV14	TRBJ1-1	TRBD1	TGTGCCAGCAGCCCGGGACAGCTCACTGAAGCTTTCTTT	CASSPGQLTEAFF
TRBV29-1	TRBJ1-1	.	TGCAGCGCAACCGGGGCTGAAGCTTTCTTT	CSATGAEAFF
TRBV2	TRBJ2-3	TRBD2	TGTGCCAGCAGTGAATACGTTGGCGGGAGGGCCAGAGATACGCAGTATTTT	CASSEYVGGRARDTQYF
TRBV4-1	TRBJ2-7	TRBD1	TGCGCCAGCAGCCAAGAGGACAGGGGCTACGAGCAGTACTTC	CASSQEDRGYEQYF
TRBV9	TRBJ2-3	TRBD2	TGTGCCAGCAGCCCGCCTAGCGGGAGGGAGTCAGATACGCAGTATTTT	CASSPPSGRESDTQYF
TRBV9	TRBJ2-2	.	TGTGCCAGCAGCGTAGTATTCCGCGGGGAGCTGTTTTTT	CASSVVFRGELFF
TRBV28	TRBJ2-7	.	TGTGCCAGCAGTCACATTCGATACGAGCAGTACTTC	CASSHIRYEQYF
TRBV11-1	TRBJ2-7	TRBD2	TGTGCCAGCAGCTTAGGACTAGCGGGACAATACGAGCAGTACTTC	CASSLGLAGQYEQYF
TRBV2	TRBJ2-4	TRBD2	TGTGCCAAACGGGGGGGCGGAAAAAACATTCAGTACTTC	CAKRGGGKNIQYF
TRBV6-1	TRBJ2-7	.	TGTGCCAGCAGTGAGCCCCGACAACCCTCCTACGAGCAGTACTTC	CASSEPRQPSYEQYF
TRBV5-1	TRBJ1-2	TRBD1	TGCGCCAGCAGCTTGGTGGGACAGGGCTTCTATGGCTACACCTTC	CASSLVGQGFYGYTF
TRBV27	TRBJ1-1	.	TGTGCCAGCAGCCGCCACAGGAGCATGAACACTGAAGCTTTCTTT	CASSRHRSMNTEAFF
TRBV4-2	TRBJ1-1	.	TGTGCCAGCAGCCAAGAATCCGCGTACGACACTGAAGCTTTCTTT	CASSQESAYDTEAFF
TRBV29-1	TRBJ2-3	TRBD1	TGCAGCGTTGTTGGGACAGGGATCGCAGATACGCAGTATTTT	CSVVGTGIADTQYF
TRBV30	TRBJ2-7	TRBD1	TGTGCCTGGAACCGGGACAGGGCTAGGGACGAGCAGTACTTC	CAWNRDRARDEQYF
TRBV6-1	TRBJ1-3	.	TGTGCCAGCCAGGGGACACTCTCTGGAAACACCATATATTTT	CASQGTLSGNTIYF
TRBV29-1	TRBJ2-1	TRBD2	TGCAGCGTATGGACTAGCGCCCACAATGAGCAGTTCTTC	CSVWTSAHNEQFF
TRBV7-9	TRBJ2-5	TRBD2	TGTGCCAGCAGCTTCCTAGCGGGAGTGGGAGAGACCCAGTACTTC	CASSFLAGVGETQYF
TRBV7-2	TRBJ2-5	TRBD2	TGTGCCAGCGGCGGACTAGCGGCGTACCAAGAGACCCAGTACTTC	CASGGLAAYQETQYF
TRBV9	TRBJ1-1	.	TGTGCCAGCAGCCTATACGGACAGCCAAACACTGAAGCTTTCTTT	CASSLYGQPNTEAFF